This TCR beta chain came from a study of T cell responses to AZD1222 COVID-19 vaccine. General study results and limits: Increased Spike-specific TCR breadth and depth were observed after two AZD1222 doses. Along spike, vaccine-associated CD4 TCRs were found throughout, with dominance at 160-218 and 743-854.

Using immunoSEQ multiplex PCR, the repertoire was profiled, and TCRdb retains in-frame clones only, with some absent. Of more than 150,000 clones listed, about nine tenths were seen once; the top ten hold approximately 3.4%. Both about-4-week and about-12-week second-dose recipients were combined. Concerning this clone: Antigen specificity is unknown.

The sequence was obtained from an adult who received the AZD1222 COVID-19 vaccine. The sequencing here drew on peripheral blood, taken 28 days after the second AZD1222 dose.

The CDR3 is CASSPEWDEQYF. The CDR3 DNA sequence: TGCGCCAGCAGCCCGGAATGGGACGAGCAGTACTTC. V usage is TRBV5-1 and J usage is TRBJ2-7, with D hard to call. V lost 4 bases to trimming and J lost 5 bases, with 10 bases between them. The CDR3 runs 12 residues. Looked up from germline, CDR1 is SGHRS and CDR2 is YFSETQ.